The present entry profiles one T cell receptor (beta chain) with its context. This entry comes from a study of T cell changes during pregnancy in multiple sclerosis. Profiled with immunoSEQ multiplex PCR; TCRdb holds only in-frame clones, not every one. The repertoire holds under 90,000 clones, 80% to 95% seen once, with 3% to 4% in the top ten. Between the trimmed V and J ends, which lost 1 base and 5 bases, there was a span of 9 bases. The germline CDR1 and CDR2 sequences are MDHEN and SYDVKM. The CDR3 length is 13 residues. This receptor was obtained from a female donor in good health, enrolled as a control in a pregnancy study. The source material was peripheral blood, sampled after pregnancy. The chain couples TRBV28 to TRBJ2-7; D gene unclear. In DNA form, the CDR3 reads TGTGCCAGCAGTTTATCGGGTGAAGACGAGCAGTACTTC. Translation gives CASSLSGEDEQYF.